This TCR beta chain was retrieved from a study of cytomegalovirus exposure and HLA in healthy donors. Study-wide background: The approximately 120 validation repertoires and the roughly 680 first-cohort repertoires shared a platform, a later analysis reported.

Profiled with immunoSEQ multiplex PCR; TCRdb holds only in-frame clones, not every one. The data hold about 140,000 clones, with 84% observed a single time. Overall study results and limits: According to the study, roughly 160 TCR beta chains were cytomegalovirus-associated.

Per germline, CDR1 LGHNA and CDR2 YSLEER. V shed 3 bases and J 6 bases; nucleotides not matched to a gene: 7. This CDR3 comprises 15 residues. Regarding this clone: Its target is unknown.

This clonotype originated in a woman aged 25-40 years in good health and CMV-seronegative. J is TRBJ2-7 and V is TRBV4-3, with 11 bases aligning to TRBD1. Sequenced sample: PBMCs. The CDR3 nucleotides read TGCGCCAGCAGCCAGGCAAGGACAGGGGGCGCCGAGCAGTACTTC. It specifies CASSQARTGGAEQYF.